This T cell receptor beta chain was captured in a study of T-cell memory formation after mild COVID-19. TCRdb processed the 5' RACE reads anew with MiXCR; each CDR3 protein has one entry. The sample holds about 560,000 distinct CDR3 sequences, roughly 17% seen once. This clonotype has at least ten counts. The CDR3 consists of 14 residues. Trimming removed 6 bases at V and 5 bases at J, with 15 bases between. Germline V lookup: CDR1 SGHRS, CDR2 YFSETQ. The receptor's source is an adult woman who had mild COVID-19 (a few samples of this study predate the infection). Cell type and time point are not known. Sequences were obtained from PBMCs or a T cell subset sorted from them (not recorded which). The rearrangement links TRBV5-1 to TRBJ2-1; weak D call: TRBD2 (6 bases). The CDR3 coding sequence is TGCGCCAGCAACCTGGGGGGTATCGACAATGAGCAGTTCTTC. Protein: CASNLGGIDNEQFF.